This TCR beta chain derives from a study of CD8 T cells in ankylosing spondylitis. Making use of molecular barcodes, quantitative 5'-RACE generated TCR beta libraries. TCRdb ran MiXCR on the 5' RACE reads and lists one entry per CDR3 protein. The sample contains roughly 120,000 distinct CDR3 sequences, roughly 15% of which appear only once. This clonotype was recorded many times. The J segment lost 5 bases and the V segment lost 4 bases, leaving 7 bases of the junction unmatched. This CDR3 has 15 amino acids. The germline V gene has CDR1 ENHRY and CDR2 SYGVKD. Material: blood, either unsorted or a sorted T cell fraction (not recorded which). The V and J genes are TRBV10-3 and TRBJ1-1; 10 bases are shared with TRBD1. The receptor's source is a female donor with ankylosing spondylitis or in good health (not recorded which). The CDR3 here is CAISAPGQGKTEAFF. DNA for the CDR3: TGTGCCATCAGTGCTCCGGGACAGGGGAAGACTGAAGCTTTCTTT.